The present T cell receptor (beta chain) was sequenced within a study of beta chain features in type 1 diabetes. General study findings and limits: Type 1 diabetes patients had moderately but significantly shorter TCRB CDR3s in all four CD4+ subsets.

The whole isolated RNA underwent reverse transcription, so sequencing captured expressed TCRB transcripts. Measured with immunoSEQ multiplex PCR; TCRdb has only the in-frame clones, and not every one. Here the sample spans 600,000 to 700,000 clones, under 15% being singletons. This clone appeared a few times. Its target is not known. Trimming removed 5 bases at V and 0 bases at J, with 22 bases between. The V gene's germline CDR1 is SEHNR and CDR2 FQNEAQ (reference sequence). This CDR3 comprises 18 residues. V usage is TRBV7-9 and J usage is TRBJ1-2; D may be TRBD1 (6 bases). The sequence was obtained from a man younger than 45 with type 1 diabetes. What was sequenced was naive CD4+ T cells from blood. The CDR3 DNA sequence: TGTGCCAGCAGCGCTACACAGGGTCCGGCGCCCTCTAACTATGGCTACACCTTC. Its protein product is CASSATQGPAPSNYGYTF.